The 30 T cell receptor beta chains given below trace back to one sample, sequenced in a study of blood T cell repertoires in COVID-19. Some clones are missing from TCRdb's copy, which holds only in-frame ones; the method was immunoSEQ multiplex PCR. The data contain a few hundred thousand clones, 87% of them singletons. The sample taken for sequencing was PBMCs or T cells enriched from blood (not recorded which). The receptors originated from a woman aged 45-65 years who had recovered from COVID-19.

The rearrangement links TRBV5-8 to TRBJ2-1, with a possible D match to TRBD1 (6 bases). Germline values: CDR1 SGHTS, CDR2 YDEGEE. Deletions cut 2 bases from V and 0 bases from J, with 9 bases between. The length of the CDR3 is 15 residues. The CDR3 DNA sequence: TGTGCCAGCAGCTTAGGACAGATCTCCTACAATGAGCAGTTCTTC. It specifies CASSLGQISYNEQFF.

The V call is TRBV9, the J call TRBJ2-1; 9 nucleotides match TRBD1. The CDR3 sequence is 17 residues long. CDR1 and CDR2 (germline): SGDLS, YYNGEE. J lost 8 bases, V lost 0 bases, and 12 bases had no gene match. CDR3 sequence: CASSVATYGTGTDEQFF. As DNA, the CDR3 is TGTGCCAGCAGCGTAGCTACGTACGGGACAGGGACCGATGAGCAGTTCTTC.

The rearrangement joins TRBV11-2 to TRBJ2-7, with 9 bases lining up with TRBD2. CDR3 length: 17 residues. The V segment lost 1 base and the J segment 1 base; nucleotides outside the gene matches: 8. Per germline, CDR1 SGHAT and CDR2 FQNNGV. Here the CDR3 reads CASSLVERGAVSYEQYF. For the CDR3, the DNA is TGTGCCAGCAGCTTAGTCGAGCGGGGGGCCGTTTCCTACGAGCAGTACTTC.

J is TRBJ1-1 and V is TRBV14; D call uncertain. V gave up 0 bases and J gave up 4 bases, with 12 bases separating them. Germline V gene sequence: CDR1 SGHDN, CDR2 FVKESK. The CDR3 is made up of 15 amino acids. CDR3 residues: CASSQDAVWPTEAFF. The CDR3 DNA reads as TGTGCCAGCAGCCAAGATGCTGTATGGCCCACTGAAGCTTTCTTT.

This clone has a single count. The chain uses TRBV7-8 and TRBJ1-2; D is undetermined. Trimming removed 0 bases from V and 8 bases from J, with 10 bases in between. This CDR3 is built from 13 residues. Looked up from germline, CDR1 is SGHVS and CDR2 is FQNEAQ. CDR3 nucleotides: TGTGCCAGCAGCTTAGCGCAAACGGAGGGCTACACCTTC. It is translated as CASSLAQTEGYTF.

The rearrangement uses TRBV19 and TRBJ1-2; 9 nucleotides line up with TRBD1. Trimming at V came to 5 bases and at J to 4 bases, leaving 14 bases not matched to a gene. Germline V gives CDR1 LNHDA, CDR2 SQIVND (reference sequence). The CDR3 totals 17 residues. The CDR3 here is CASSFLPGQGGTYGYTF. Here the CDR3 DNA reads TGTGCCAGTAGTTTTCTTCCGGGACAGGGAGGTACCTATGGCTACACCTTC.

The V call is TRBV2, the J call TRBJ1-2, with D possibly being TRBD1 (5 bases). The CDR3 consists of 13 residues. Germline V gives CDR1 SNHLY, CDR2 FYNNEI. V gave up 6 bases and J gave up 1 base, with 9 bases separating them. This CDR3 reads CASSFDSNYGYTF. CDR3 DNA sequence: TGTGCCAGCAGCTTCGACAGTAACTATGGCTACACCTTC.

The chain uses TRBV29-1 and TRBJ1-2; 8 positions match TRBD1. Germline V gene lookup returns CDR1 SQVTM and CDR2 ANQGSEA. The V segment lost 7 bases and the J segment 3 bases; nucleotides outside the gene matches: 4. The CDR3 totals 12 residues. The CDR3 region is CSAVTGDYGYTF. CDR3 DNA: TGCAGCGCGGTGACAGGGGACTATGGCTACACCTTC.

The chain combines TRBV28 with TRBJ1-2; no definite D call. This CDR3 has 12 residues. Germline-derived CDR1 and CDR2 are MDHEN and SYDVKM. V lost 7 bases and J 5 bases, leaving 11 bases between the germline ends. The CDR3 sequence is CASNSRGYGYTF. The CDR3 bases are TGTGCCAGCAACTCGCGCGGGTATGGCTACACCTTC.

The chain links TRBV28 to TRBJ1-5, with no clear D. Per germline, CDR1 MDHEN and CDR2 SYDVKM. This CDR3 spans 13 amino acids. V lost 4 bases and J 7 bases, leaving 11 bases between the germline ends. The CDR3 protein is CASSSRDRQPQHF. In nucleotides, the CDR3 is TGTGCCAGCAGTTCGAGGGATCGACAGCCCCAGCATTTT.

The rearrangement links TRBV10-3 to TRBJ1-2; D not certain. Germline lookup yields CDR1 ENHRY and CDR2 SYGVKD. The CDR3 extends over 12 amino acids. With 3 bases removed from V and 12 bases from J, the gap between germline ends came to 14 bases. The CDR3 bases are TGTGCCATCAGTGATATCCCAGGTGCGAACACCTTC. The encoded protein is CAISDIPGANTF.

This chain uses TRBV9 with TRBJ2-5; TRBD1 matches at 8 bases. Germline CDR1 and CDR2: SGDLS and YYNGEE. The CDR3 is made up of 14 amino acids. The junction had 6 bases not matched to a gene; V was cut back by 4 bases and J by 4 bases. Here the CDR3 reads CASSPRTGRETQYF. The DNA of the CDR3 is TGTGCCAGCAGCCCCCGGACAGGGAGAGAGACCCAGTACTTC. Based on the CDR3 plus reference TRBV9 and TRBJ2-5, the full variable domain is DSGVTQTPKHLITATGQRVTLRCSPRSGDLSVYWYQQSLDQGLQFLIQYYNGEERAKGNILERFSAQQFPDLHSELNLSSLELGDSALYFCASSPRTGRETQYFGPGTRLLVL.

The chain combines TRBV27 with TRBJ2-4; 7 nucleotides line up with TRBD1. With 3 bases clipped from V and 3 bases from J, the junction kept 2 bases outside the gene matches. The CDR3 is 14 residues long. Per the germline V gene, CDR1 is MNHEY and CDR2 is SMNVEV (reference sequence). The chain's CDR3 is CASSFRDSKNIQYF. In nucleotides, the CDR3 is TGTGCCAGCAGTTTCCGGGACAGCAAAAACATTCAGTACTTC.

The chain carries TRBV29-1 and TRBJ2-7; the match to TRBD1 covers 9 bases. The trim removed 4 bases at V and 2 bases at J, leaving 6 bases unmatched. Germline lookup yields CDR1 SQVTM and CDR2 ANQGSEA. The CDR3 totals 14 residues. The CDR3 spells CSVVPGTGTYEQYF. As DNA, the CDR3 is TGCAGCGTTGTTCCCGGGACAGGGACCTACGAGCAGTACTTC.

The J gene is TRBJ1-5, the V gene TRBV15; D call uncertain. Trimming took off 0 bases at V and 6 bases at J, with 21 bases between the two ends. CDR1 LNHNV and CDR2 YYDKDF come from the germline V gene (reference sequence). The CDR3 loop spans 18 amino acids. The CDR3: CATSRDPVVFVSGQPQHF. The CDR3, as DNA: TGTGCCACCAGCAGAGATCCCGTTGTTTTTGTGTCGGGTCAGCCCCAGCATTTT. Complete variable domain (other parts from reference TRBV15 and TRBJ1-5): DAMVIQNPRYQVTQFGKPVTLSCSQTLNHNVMYWYQQKSSQAPKLLFHYYDKDFNNEADTPDNFQSRRPNTSFCFLDIRSPGLGDTAMYLCATSRDPVVFVSGQPQHFGDGTRLSIL.

The chain couples TRBV7-8 to TRBJ1-2; perhaps TRBD1 as D (5 bases). The CDR3 runs 13 residues. Trimming stripped 10 bases from V and 2 bases from J, with 14 bases between. From germline, CDR1 is SGHVS and CDR2 FQNEAQ. CDR3 amino acids: CATTKGVNYGYTF. Written as DNA, the CDR3 is TGTGCCACCACCAAAGGGGTAAACTATGGCTACACCTTC. The full variable domain, completed using reference TRBV7-8 and TRBJ1-2, is GAGVSQSPRYKVAKRGQDVALRCDPISGHVSLFWYQQALGQGPEFLTYFQNEAQLDKSGLPSDRFFAERPEGSVSTLKIQRTQQEDSAVYLCATTKGVNYGYTFGSGTRLTVV.

V is TRBV28 and J is TRBJ1-2; 7 nucleotides line up with TRBD1. In germline, CDR1 is MDHEN, CDR2 SYDVKM. CDR3 size: 14 residues. J gave up 4 bases and V 6 bases, and 8 bases lay outside the gene matches. In DNA, the CDR3 is TGTGCCAGCAGCTATACGACAGGGCCCTATGGCTACACCTTC. This encodes CASSYTTGPYGYTF.

V and J are TRBV29-1 and TRBJ1-5, with D maybe TRBD1 (5 bases). CDR3 size: 13 residues. CDR1 is SQVTM and CDR2 is ANQGSEA in the germline V gene. Trimming cost V 6 bases and J 0 bases, with 9 bases left between them. CDR3 bases: TGCAGCGTCACCGACAGTAGCAATCAGCCCCAGCATTTT. This gives the protein CSVTDSSNQPQHF.

The CDR3 loop is CASSPRLAGANNEQFF. The CDR3 nucleotides are TGCGCCAGCAGCCCTAGACTAGCGGGGGCTAACAATGAGCAGTTCTTC. The chain is built from TRBV5-1 and TRBJ2-1, with 12 bases that match TRBD2. CDR3 length: 16 amino acids. V lost 4 bases, J lost 5 bases, and 7 bases stayed unmatched. CDR1 SGHRS and CDR2 YFSETQ come from the germline V gene. The complete variable domain, with remaining parts taken from reference TRBV5-1 and TRBJ2-1, reads KAGVTQTPRYLIKTRGQQVTLSCSPISGHRSVSWYQQTPGQGLQFLFEYFSETQRNKGNFPGRFSGRQFSNSRSEMNVSTLELGDSALYLCASSPRLAGANNEQFFGPGTRLTVL.

The CDR3 loop reads CASSPRRGETQYF. The CDR3, as DNA: TGTGCCAGCAGTCCTCGCAGGGGTGAGACCCAGTACTTC. The V call is TRBV27, the J call TRBJ2-5, with D perhaps TRBD1 (6 bases). CDR3 length: 13 residues. V was trimmed by 5 bases and J by 5 bases, leaving 12 bases between them. Germline CDR1 is MNHEY and CDR2 is SMNVEV (reference sequence).

This chain uses TRBV2 with TRBJ1-5, with D tentatively TRBD1 (5 bases). CDR1 and CDR2 (germline): SNHLY, FYNNEI. This CDR3 comprises 15 residues. V lost 7 bases and J lost 3, with 16 bases in between. The CDR3 sequence: CASKGSERYNQPQHF. In DNA form, the CDR3 reads TGTGCCAGCAAGGGGTCGGAACGGTACAATCAGCCCCAGCATTTT.

For this clone: This sample includes further DNA sequences coding for the same CDR3. The chain uses TRBV5-1 and TRBJ1-2; the D is unclear. The germline V and J ends were trimmed by 2 bases and 2 bases, with 7 bases remaining between them. CDR1 is SGHRS, CDR2 YFSETQ, per germline. The CDR3 covers 13 residues. CDR3 nucleotides: TGCGCCAGCAGCTTAGAGGCAAACTATGGCTACACCTTC. It codes for CASSLEANYGYTF.

The gene calls are TRBV4-1 and TRBJ2-2; no clear D. The V end lost 0 bases, the J end lost 4 bases, and 12 bases lay between the germline ends. Per germline, CDR1 MGHRA and CDR2 YSYEKL. CDR3 size: 16 residues. The CDR3: CASSQEGSKLTGELFF. The CDR3 DNA reads as TGCGCCAGCAGCCAAGAGGGCAGTAAGCTCACCGGGGAGCTGTTTTTT.

The V gene is TRBV15, the J gene TRBJ2-5; 8 nucleotides agree with TRBD1. Germline loops: CDR1 LNHNV, CDR2 YYDKDF (reference sequence). The V and J ends lost 0 bases and 4 bases, in that order; junction bases with no gene match: 7. This CDR3 spans 16 amino acids. CDR3 DNA: TGTGCCACCAGCAGAGATCGGGCAGGGGGCGCAGAGACCCAGTACTTC. Its translation: CATSRDRAGGAETQYF.

The V and J genes are TRBV4-3 and TRBJ2-3, with D hard to call. Between the trimmed V and J ends, which lost 0 bases and 10 bases, there was a span of 11 bases. In germline, CDR1 is LGHNA, CDR2 YSLEER. The CDR3 consists of 13 residues. CDR3 DNA: TGCGCCAGCAGCCAAGATGGGTTCCGGGCGCAGTATTTT. This codes for CASSQDGFRAQYF.

The chain couples TRBV28 to TRBJ1-2, with TRBD1 as a possible D gene (6 bases). With 5 bases removed from V and 6 bases from J, the gap between germline ends came to 25 bases. Germline V lookup: CDR1 MDHEN, CDR2 SYDVKM. The CDR3 sequence is 17 residues long. CDR3 amino acids: CASSTSGLRTGIHGYTF. CDR3 nucleotide sequence: TGTGCCAGCAGTACCTCAGGCCTTCGAACAGGGATCCATGGCTACACCTTC.

V gene TRBV5-4 combines with J gene TRBJ1-6; D gene ambiguous. Trimming removed 3 bases from V and 4 bases from J, with 14 bases in between. From germline, CDR1 is SGHNT and CDR2 YYREEE (reference sequence). The CDR3 totals 16 residues. The CDR3 reads CASSSGSGIYNSPLHF. The CDR3 DNA follows: TGTGCCAGCAGCTCTGGGTCGGGGATATATAATTCACCCCTCCACTTT.

The chain is built from TRBV19 and TRBJ2-5; perhaps TRBD1 as D (6 bases). With 6 bases removed from V and 1 base from J, the gap between germline ends came to 9 bases. The CDR3 loop spans 13 amino acids. Per germline, CDR1 LNHDA and CDR2 SQIVND (reference sequence). The CDR3 bases are TGTGCCAGTAGGTTCAGGGGCCAAGAGACCCAGTACTTC. This gives the protein CASRFRGQETQYF.

The V and J genes are TRBV5-5 and TRBJ1-1, with a tentative D call TRBD1 (6 bases). Germline V gives CDR1 SGHKS, CDR2 YYEKEE (reference sequence). Trimming cost V 4 bases and J 1 base, with 14 bases left between them. The CDR3 is 15 amino acids. This CDR3 is CASSGKDSENTEAFF. In DNA, the CDR3 is TGTGCCAGCAGCGGGAAGGACAGTGAGAACACTGAAGCTTTCTTT.

In this sample, this clone turned up once. V gene TRBV7-9 combines with J gene TRBJ1-2; 7 bases line up with TRBD1. This CDR3 has 16 residues. Germline-derived CDR1 and CDR2 are SEHNR and FQNEAQ (reference sequence). V shed 4 bases and J 5 bases; nucleotides not matched to a gene: 13. The DNA for the CDR3 is TGTGCCAGCAGCTCGAGTGGAACAGGGGTAGGGTATGGCTACACCTTC. Translated, it gives CASSSSGTGVGYGYTF.